The 5 T cell receptor beta chains below all came from one sample that was sequenced in a study of response to subunit inactivated influenza vaccine. TCRdb recomputed calls from the RT-PCR reads with MiXCR, one row per CDR3 protein. Altogether roughly 700,000 distinct CDR3 sequences are present, around a sixth being singletons, with the ten largest covering more than 9%. The source material was PBMCs from blood, sampled about 12 days after vaccination. The receptors stem from a man aged 50 or older who received an inactivated influenza vaccine.

This clonotype was seen at least ten times. This chain joins TRBV29-1 and TRBJ2-5; D is unresolved. The CDR3 extends over 10 amino acids. Germline CDR1 SQVTM, CDR2 ANQGSEA. V lost 1 base, J lost 5 bases, and 2 bases lay in between. The CDR3, as DNA: TGCAGCGTTGAAGTGGAGACCCAGTACTTC. It yields the protein CSVEVETQYF.

CDR3 coding DNA: TGTGCCAGCAGCTTAACCCTAGCGGAAGAGACCCAGTACTTC. It yields the protein CASSLTLAEETQYF. The V and J genes are TRBV7-6 and TRBJ2-5, with 7 bases aligning to TRBD2. Germline values: CDR1 SGHVS, CDR2 FNYEAQ. The CDR3 consists of 14 residues. Trimming took 2 bases from V and 3 from J; bases not matched to a gene: 3. Together with reference TRBV7-6 and TRBJ2-5, the CDR3 gives the full variable domain: GAGVSQSPRYKVTKRGQDVALRCDPISGHVSLYWYRQALGQGPEFLTYFNYEAQQDKSGLPNDRFSAERPEGSISTLTIQRTEQRDSAMYRCASSLTLAEETQYFGPGTRLLVL.

This CDR3 is CASSVGGFTGELFF. The CDR3 DNA sequence: TGTGCCAGCAGCGTTGGAGGCTTCACCGGGGAGCTGTTTTTT. V gene TRBV7-2 combines with J gene TRBJ2-2; D perhaps matches TRBD2 (5 bases). CDR1 is SGHTA and CDR2 is FQGNSA in the germline V gene. CDR3 length: 14 amino acids. The V end lost 5 bases, the J end lost 4 bases, and 11 bases lay between the germline ends.

This clonotype was counted ten times or more. The chain combines TRBV10-3 with TRBJ2-7, with D possibly being TRBD2 (6 bases). CDR3 size: 14 residues. The germline V and J ends were trimmed by 4 bases and 1 base, with 11 bases remaining between them. The germline V gene encodes CDR1 ENHRY and CDR2 SYGVKD. This CDR3 is CAISGSGRSYEQYF. The CDR3 DNA is TGTGCCATCAGTGGGAGTGGGAGGTCCTACGAGCAGTACTTC.

The chain carries TRBV2 and TRBJ2-5; no firm D call. Trimming stripped 8 bases from V and 5 bases from J, with 15 bases between. Germline CDR1 SNHLY, CDR2 FYNNEI. The CDR3 totals 13 residues. The CDR3 coding sequence is TGTGCCAGCTCCCTCGAGAAGGTGGAGACCCAGTACTTC. It is translated as CASSLEKVETQYF. Full variable domain (remainder filled in from reference TRBV2 and TRBJ2-5): EPEVTQTPSHQVTQMGQEVILRCVPISNHLYFYWYRQILGQKVEFLVSFYNNEISEKSEIFDDQFSVERPDGSNFTLKIRSTKLEDSAMYFCASSLEKVETQYFGPGTRLLVL.